These 20 T cell receptor beta chains originate from one sample sequenced in a study of T cells in localized non-small cell lung cancer. Repertoires were generated with immunoSEQ multiplex PCR, while TCRdb's copy carries only in-frame clones and drops some. The data show roughly 2,200 clones, more than 20% seen once. The sample consisted of lung tumor tissue, taken before any cancer treatment. The receptor set was obtained from a woman aged 40 to 75 with stage II squamous cell lung carcinoma.

This clone was found a few times. This sequence joins TRBV6-8 and TRBJ2-7, with TRBD2 matching 13 bases. Germline CDR1 is MNHGY and CDR2 is SAAAGT. V shed 10 bases and J 2 bases; nucleotides not matched to a gene: 8. This CDR3 has 15 amino acids. As DNA, the CDR3 is TGTGCCATCGGTAGACTAGCGGGGGGCGCCTACGAGCAGTACTTC. It encodes CAIGRLAGGAYEQYF.

This rearrangement joins TRBV19 to TRBJ1-5, with 8 bases identical to TRBD1. The CDR3 spans 15 residues. Germline CDR1 and CDR2: LNHDA and SQIVND (reference sequence). J lost 7 bases, V lost 3 bases, and 8 bases had no gene match. The CDR3 nucleotides are TGTGCCAGTAGTATCGGGCAGGGGGCTTGGCAGCCCCAGCATTTT. It translates to CASSIGQGAWQPQHF.

Here the CDR3 DNA reads TGTGCCAGCCGACAACCCAGCTCCTATAATTCACCCCTCCACTTT. This translates into CASRQPSSYNSPLHF. V gene TRBV19 combines with J gene TRBJ1-6, with D unclear. The CDR3 consists of 15 residues. Trimming removed 9 bases at V and 0 bases at J, with 12 bases between. Germline V gene sequence: CDR1 LNHDA, CDR2 SQIVND (reference sequence).

The gene calls are TRBV6-8 and TRBJ2-5; no clear D. The germline V gene encodes CDR1 MNHGY and CDR2 SAAAGT. V shed 2 bases and J shed 4 bases, with 8 bases lying between them. The CDR3 is 13 amino acids. Here the CDR3 DNA reads TGTGCCAGCAGTTACGGGCAGCTAGAGACCCAGTACTTC. Its protein product is CASSYGQLETQYF.

In its sample, this clone was seen a few times. The rearrangement links TRBV6-8 to TRBJ2-7; D gene unclear. Trimming removed 5 bases from V and 4 bases from J, with 15 bases in between. The germline CDR1 and CDR2 sequences are MNHGY and SAAAGT. The CDR3 covers 14 residues. The CDR3 loop is CASSTRLGRYEQYF. The CDR3 bases are TGTGCCAGCAGTACCCGGCTCGGTCGATACGAGCAGTACTTC.

This chain connects TRBV14 to TRBJ2-1; D possibly corresponds to TRBD1 (5 bases). Germline V CDR1 and CDR2: SGHDN, FVKESK. The CDR3 extends over 16 amino acids. Trimming pared 0 bases from V and 3 bases from J, leaving 12 bases between. For the CDR3, the DNA is TGTGCCAGCAGCCAAGATCCCGCAGGGATCTACAATGAGCAGTTCTTC. Translated: CASSQDPAGIYNEQFF. The variable domain in full, completed from reference TRBV14 and TRBJ2-1, reads EAGVTQFPSHSVIEKGQTVTLRCDPISGHDNLYWYRRVMGKEIKFLLHFVKESKQDESGMPNNRFLAERTGGTYSTLKVQPAELEDSGVYFCASSQDPAGIYNEQFFGPGTRLTVL.

The chain joins TRBV19 to TRBJ2-4; perhaps D is TRBD1 or TRBD2 (6 bases each). Germline CDR1 is LNHDA and CDR2 is SQIVND (reference sequence). The length of the CDR3 is 14 residues. Trimming took 8 bases from V and 1 from J, leaving 12 bases between them. The CDR3 DNA reads as TGTGCCAGTTCTTGGGGGGCCGCCAAAAACATTCAGTACTTC. Protein sequence: CASSWGAAKNIQYF.

The chain carries TRBV29-1 and TRBJ2-5; TRBD2 might be the D (6 bases). CDR1 and CDR2 from the germline V gene are SQVTM and ANQGSEA. Trimming shortened V by 7 bases and J by 2 bases, and 11 bases separated the two germline ends. The CDR3 sequence is 12 residues long. The CDR3 spells CSGAGPQETQYF. The CDR3 bases are TGCAGCGGAGCGGGCCCTCAAGAGACCCAGTACTTC.

This clone was counted only a few times. The V call is TRBV6-7, the J call TRBJ2-3, with D perhaps matching TRBD1 or TRBD2 (5 bases each). TRBV6-7 is labeled an ORF, and its function is uncertain. The CDR3 totals 17 residues. Trimming shortened V by 4 bases and J by 5 bases, and 22 bases separated the two germline ends. The CDR3 protein is CASSLWIAGRVGDTQYF. In DNA form, the CDR3 reads TGTGCCAGCAGTTTATGGATTGCAGGGAGAGTGGGAGATACGCAGTATTTT.

This CDR3 is CASRAPGPNEKLFF. The CDR3 DNA follows: TGTGCCAGCAGAGCGCCGGGCCCCAATGAAAAACTGTTTTTT. The chain is built from TRBV28 and TRBJ1-4; D gene unclear. The CDR3 totals 14 residues. Germline values: CDR1 MDHEN, CDR2 SYDVKM. V gave up 6 bases and J gave up 5 bases, with 13 bases separating them.

V gene TRBV19 combines with J gene TRBJ2-7, with 10 bases aligning to TRBD1. In germline, CDR1 is LNHDA, CDR2 SQIVND (reference sequence). V lost 10 bases to trimming and J lost 3 bases; unmatched junction nucleotides: 12. The CDR3 runs to 15 residues. The DNA for the CDR3 is TGTGCCACACGCAAACCCGGGACAGGGGACTACGAGCAGTACTTC. Translation: CATRKPGTGDYEQYF.

This clone was picked up a small number of times. This CDR3 is CASSQERTYNEQFF. The CDR3 nucleotides read TGCGCCAGCAGCCAAGAGAGAACCTACAATGAGCAGTTCTTC. The chain links TRBV4-1 to TRBJ2-1; no clear D gene. Trimming cost V 0 bases and J 2 bases, with 5 bases left between them. CDR1 and CDR2 from the germline V gene are MGHRA and YSYEKL. The length of the CDR3 is 14 residues.

This clone was found a few times. The chain couples TRBV19 to TRBJ2-7; D remains ambiguous. The CDR3 has 15 residues. The germline V and J ends were trimmed by 4 bases and 0 bases, with 13 bases remaining between them. The germline gives CDR1 LNHDA, CDR2 SQIVND (reference sequence). The CDR3 nucleotides read TGTGCCAGTAGTAGTTGGGCGAACAGCTCCTACGAGCAGTACTTC. Translated: CASSSWANSSYEQYF.

This chain uses TRBV19 with TRBJ2-2; 9 nucleotides agree with TRBD1. From germline, CDR1 is LNHDA and CDR2 SQIVND (reference sequence). The CDR3 sequence is 14 residues long. The J segment lost 8 bases and the V segment lost 6 bases, leaving 7 bases of the junction unmatched. For the CDR3, the DNA is TGTGCCAGTAGCCCTGGACAGGGGCTTGGGGAGCTGTTTTTT. Protein product: CASSPGQGLGELFF.

This chain links TRBV30 with TRBJ2-3, with 9 bases aligning to TRBD2. CDR1 GTSNPN and CDR2 SVGIG come from the germline V gene (reference sequence). The ends lost 5 bases at V and 1 base at J; junction bases unmatched: 4. The CDR3 is 14 residues long. The chain's CDR3 is CAWDLAGGTDTQYF. CDR3 nucleotide sequence: TGTGCCTGGGACTTAGCGGGAGGCACAGATACGCAGTATTTT.

This sequence joins TRBV25-1 and TRBJ1-2; maybe TRBD1 (5 bases). The CDR3 is 14 amino acids. V dropped 1 base and J dropped 4 bases, with 10 bases sitting between them. Germline V CDR1 and CDR2: MGHDK, SYGVNS. The CDR3 protein is CASSESWGGYGYTF. In DNA, the CDR3 is TGTGCCAGCAGTGAATCTTGGGGGGGCTATGGCTACACCTTC.

This clone is labeled as medium-sized (0.01 to 0.1%). This rearrangement joins TRBV11-3 to TRBJ1-1; no clear D. V lost 3 bases, J lost 6 bases, and 14 bases lay in between. Germline CDR1 SGHNT, CDR2 YENEEA. The CDR3 spans 14 residues. DNA for the CDR3: TGTGCCAGCAGCTTGATCGAGGGTACGTCTGAAGCTTTCTTT. It codes for CASSLIEGTSEAFF.

This clone was observed a handful of times. The rearrangement links TRBV18 to TRBJ2-7, with D possibly matching TRBD1 (6 bases). The V end lost 2 bases, the J end lost 5 bases, and 10 bases lay between the germline ends. CDR1 is KGHSH, CDR2 LQKENI, per germline. The CDR3 runs 13 residues. CDR3 region: CASSPRGINEQYF. The CDR3 DNA reads TGTGCCAGCTCACCAAGGGGGATCAACGAGCAGTACTTC.

The CDR3 here is CASSPTRVDTQYF. CDR3 bases: TGTGCCAGTAGTCCTACGAGAGTAGATACGCAGTATTTT. This chain connects TRBV19 to TRBJ2-3; D gene unclear. Trimming took 5 bases from V and 5 from J, leaving 11 bases between them. The germline V gene has CDR1 LNHDA and CDR2 SQIVND (reference sequence). CDR3 length: 13 amino acids.

By sample share, this clone is medium-sized (0.01 to 0.1%). The V and J genes are TRBV11-3 and TRBJ1-1; 8 nucleotides line up with TRBD1. The CDR3 has 15 amino acids. V was pared by 5 bases and J by 4 bases, with 9 bases of the junction left unmatched. Germline loops: CDR1 SGHNT, CDR2 YENEEA. CDR3 sequence: CASSPTYRGGTEAFF. CDR3 sequence (DNA): TGTGCCAGCAGCCCGACCTACAGGGGGGGCACTGAAGCTTTCTTT. The full variable domain, rest sourced from reference TRBV11-3 and TRBJ1-1, is EAGVVQSPRYKIIEKKQPVAFWCNPISGHNTLYWYLQNLGQGPELLIRYENEEAVDDSQLPKDRFSAERLKGVDSTLKIQPAELGDSAVYLCASSPTYRGGTEAFFGQGTRLTVV.